This T cell receptor beta chain is drawn from a study of post-analysis software for immune sequencing data. Findings and caveats of the study: A significant reduction in normalized Chao1 diversity was observed in multiple sclerosis patients versus controls.

As concerns this clonotype: Its antigen is as yet unknown.

Sequencing libraries made from TCR beta cDNA carried unique molecular identifiers. Roughly 500,000 cDNA molecules were obtained from around 0.96 to 9.9 million T cells. TCRdb reprocessed the PCR reads with MiXCR, giving one entry per CDR3 protein. Of approximately 730,000 distinct CDR3 sequences in the sample, 30% were seen once. This receptor was obtained from a girl under 18 with multiple sclerosis. The sample taken for sequencing was blood.

CDR3: CASSLAGQGETQYF. In DNA, the CDR3 is TGTGCCAGCAGCTTAGCTGGACAGGGAGAGACCCAGTACTTC. J is TRBJ2-5 and V is TRBV7-2; 8 bases agree with TRBD1. V shed 0 bases, J shed 4 bases, and the junction held 1 base outside the gene matches. The germline gives CDR1 SGHTA, CDR2 FQGNSA. The length of the CDR3 is 14 residues.